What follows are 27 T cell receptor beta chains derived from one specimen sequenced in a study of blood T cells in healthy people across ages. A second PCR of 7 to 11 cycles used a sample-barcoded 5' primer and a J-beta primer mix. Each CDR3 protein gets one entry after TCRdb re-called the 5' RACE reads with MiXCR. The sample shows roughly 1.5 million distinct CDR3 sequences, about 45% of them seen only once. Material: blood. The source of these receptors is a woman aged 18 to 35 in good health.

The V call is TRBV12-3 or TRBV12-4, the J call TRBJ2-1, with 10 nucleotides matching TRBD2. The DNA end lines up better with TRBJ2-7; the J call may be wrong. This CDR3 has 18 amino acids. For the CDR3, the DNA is TGTGCCAGCAGTTTGCCCCGACTAGCGGGTCTAACCTACAATGAGCAGTACTTC. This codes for CASSLPRLAGLTYNEQYF.

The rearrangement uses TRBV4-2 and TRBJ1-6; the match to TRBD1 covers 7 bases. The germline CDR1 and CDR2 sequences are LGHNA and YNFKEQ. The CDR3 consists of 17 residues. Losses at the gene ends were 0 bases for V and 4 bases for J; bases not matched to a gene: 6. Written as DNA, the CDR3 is TGTGCCAGCAGCCAAGAAACAGGGGATCGTTATAATTCACCCCTCCACTTT. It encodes CASSQETGDRYNSPLHF.

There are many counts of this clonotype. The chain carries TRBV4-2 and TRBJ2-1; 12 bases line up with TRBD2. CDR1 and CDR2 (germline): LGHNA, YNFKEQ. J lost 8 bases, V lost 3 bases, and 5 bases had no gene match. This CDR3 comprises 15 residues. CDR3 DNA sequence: TGTGCCAGCAGCCAGACACTAGCGGGAGGTGATGAGCAGTTCTTC. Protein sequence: CASSQTLAGGDEQFF.

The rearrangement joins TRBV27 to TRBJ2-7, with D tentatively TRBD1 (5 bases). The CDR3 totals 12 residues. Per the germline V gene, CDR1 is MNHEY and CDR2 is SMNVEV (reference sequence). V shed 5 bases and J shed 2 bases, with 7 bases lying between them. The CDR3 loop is CASSGAAYEQYF. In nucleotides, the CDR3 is TGTGCCAGCAGTGGGGCCGCCTACGAGCAGTACTTC.

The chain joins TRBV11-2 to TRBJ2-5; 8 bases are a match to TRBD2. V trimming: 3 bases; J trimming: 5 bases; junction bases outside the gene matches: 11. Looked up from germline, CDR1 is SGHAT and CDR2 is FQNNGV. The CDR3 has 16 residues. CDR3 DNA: TGTGCCAGCAGCTTGGATAGCGGGGCGATTTCTGAGACCCAGTACTTC. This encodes CASSLDSGAISETQYF.

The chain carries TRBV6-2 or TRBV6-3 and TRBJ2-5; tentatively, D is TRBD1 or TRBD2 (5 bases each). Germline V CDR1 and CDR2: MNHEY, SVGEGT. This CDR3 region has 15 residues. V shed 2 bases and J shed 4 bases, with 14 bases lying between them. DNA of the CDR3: TGTGCCAGCAGTTACGGGGGTCATAGCCGAGAGACCCAGTACTTC. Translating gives CASSYGGHSRETQYF.

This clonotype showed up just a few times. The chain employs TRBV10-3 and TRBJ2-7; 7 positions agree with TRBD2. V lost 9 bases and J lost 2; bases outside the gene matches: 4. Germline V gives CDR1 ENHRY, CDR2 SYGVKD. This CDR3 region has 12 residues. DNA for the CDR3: TGTGCCATTGGAGCGGGGACCTACGAGCAGTACTTC. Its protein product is CAIGAGTYEQYF.

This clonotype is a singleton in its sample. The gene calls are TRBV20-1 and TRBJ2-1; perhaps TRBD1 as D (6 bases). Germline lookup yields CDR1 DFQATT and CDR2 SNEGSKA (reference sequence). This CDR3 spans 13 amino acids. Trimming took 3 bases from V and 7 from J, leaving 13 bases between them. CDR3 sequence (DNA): TGCAGTGCTAGCCTGGACAGAAAGAATGAGCAGTTCTTC. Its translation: CSASLDRKNEQFF.

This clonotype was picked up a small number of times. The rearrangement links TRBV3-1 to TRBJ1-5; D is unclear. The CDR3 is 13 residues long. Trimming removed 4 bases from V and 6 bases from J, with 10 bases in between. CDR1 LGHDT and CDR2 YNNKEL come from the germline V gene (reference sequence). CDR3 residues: CASSRMVGQPQHF. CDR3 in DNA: TGTGCCAGCAGCCGGATGGTGGGTCAGCCCCAGCATTTT.

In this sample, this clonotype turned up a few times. Written as DNA, the CDR3 is TGTGCCAGCAGTGAACACAGGGGGCTTGGCTACACCTTC. This encodes CASSEHRGLGYTF. V and J are TRBV6-1 and TRBJ1-2, with TRBD1 identical over 9 bases. J was trimmed by 7 bases and V by 2 bases; bases with no gene match: 2. The CDR3 runs 13 residues. Germline V CDR1 and CDR2: MNHNS, SASEGT.

This chain's CDR3 is CASSPGAVSTDTQYF. The CDR3 nucleotides read TGTGCCAGCAGCCCCGGGGCAGTCAGCACAGATACGCAGTATTTT. This chain connects TRBV7-2 to TRBJ2-3; D possibly matches TRBD1 or TRBD2 (5 bases each). V was pared by 5 bases and J by 0 bases, with 12 bases between. Germline V gene lookup returns CDR1 SGHTA and CDR2 FQGNSA. The CDR3 is made up of 15 amino acids. Full variable domain (missing parts from reference TRBV7-2 and TRBJ2-3): GAGVSQSPSNKVTEKGKDVELRCDPISGHTALYWYRQSLGQGLEFLIYFQGNSAPDKSGLPSDRFSAERTGGSVSTLTIQRTQQEDSAVYLCASSPGAVSTDTQYFGPGTRLTVL.

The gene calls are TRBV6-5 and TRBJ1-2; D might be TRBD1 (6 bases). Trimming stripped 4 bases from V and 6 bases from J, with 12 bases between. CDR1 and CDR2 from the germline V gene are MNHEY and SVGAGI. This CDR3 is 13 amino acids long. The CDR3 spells CASSSTGIHGYTF. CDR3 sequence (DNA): TGTGCCAGCAGTTCTACAGGGATCCATGGCTACACCTTC.

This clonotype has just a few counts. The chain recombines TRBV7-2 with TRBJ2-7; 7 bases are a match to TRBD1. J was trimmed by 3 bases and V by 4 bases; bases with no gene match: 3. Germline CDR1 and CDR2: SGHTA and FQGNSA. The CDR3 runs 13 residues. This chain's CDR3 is CASSSGQVYEQYF. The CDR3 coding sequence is TGTGCCAGCAGCTCCGGACAGGTCTACGAGCAGTACTTC.

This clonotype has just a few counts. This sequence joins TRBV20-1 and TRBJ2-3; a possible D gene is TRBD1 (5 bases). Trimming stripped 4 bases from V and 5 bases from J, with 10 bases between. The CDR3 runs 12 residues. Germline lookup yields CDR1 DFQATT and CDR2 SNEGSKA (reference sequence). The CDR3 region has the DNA TGCAGTGCTACGCCTCAGGGAGATACGCAGTATTTT. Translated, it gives CSATPQGDTQYF.

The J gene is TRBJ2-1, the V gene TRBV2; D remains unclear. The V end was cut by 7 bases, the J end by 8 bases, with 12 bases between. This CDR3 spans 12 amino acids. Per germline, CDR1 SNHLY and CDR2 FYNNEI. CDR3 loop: CASMVGGDEQFF. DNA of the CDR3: TGTGCCAGCATGGTCGGCGGAGATGAGCAGTTCTTC.

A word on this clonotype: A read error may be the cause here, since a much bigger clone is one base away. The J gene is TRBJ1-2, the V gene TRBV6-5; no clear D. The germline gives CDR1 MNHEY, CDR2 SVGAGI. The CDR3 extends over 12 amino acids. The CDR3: CVSSYVGSSYTF. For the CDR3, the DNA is TGTGTCAGCAGTTACGTGGGGAGTAGCTACACCTTC.

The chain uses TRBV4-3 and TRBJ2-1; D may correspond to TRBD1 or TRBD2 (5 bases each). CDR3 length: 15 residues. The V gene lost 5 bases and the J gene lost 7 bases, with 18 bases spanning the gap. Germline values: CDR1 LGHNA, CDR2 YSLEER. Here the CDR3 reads CASSRQPRAKNEQFF. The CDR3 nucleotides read TGCGCCAGCAGCAGACAGCCGCGGGCGAAAAATGAGCAGTTCTTC.

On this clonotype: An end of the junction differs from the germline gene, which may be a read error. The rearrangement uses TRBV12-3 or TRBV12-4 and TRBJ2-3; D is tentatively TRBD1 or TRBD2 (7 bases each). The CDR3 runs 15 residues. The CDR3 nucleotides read TGTGCCAGCAGTTGGACAGGCGGGAGTACAGATATGCAGTATTTT. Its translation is CASSWTGGSTDMQYF.

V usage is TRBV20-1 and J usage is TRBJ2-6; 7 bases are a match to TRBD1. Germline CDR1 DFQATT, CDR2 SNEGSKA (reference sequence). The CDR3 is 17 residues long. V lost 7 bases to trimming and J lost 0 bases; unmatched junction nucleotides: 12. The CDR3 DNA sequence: TGCAGTGACATACTCGGTACAGGGGACTCTGGGGCCAACGTCCTGACTTTC. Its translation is CSDILGTGDSGANVLTF.

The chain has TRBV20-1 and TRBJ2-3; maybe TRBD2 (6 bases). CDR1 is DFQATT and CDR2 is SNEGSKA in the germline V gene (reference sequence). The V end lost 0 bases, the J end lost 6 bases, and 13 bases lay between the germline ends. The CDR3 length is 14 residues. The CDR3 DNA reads TGCAGTGCTAGAGATCATAATAGCGGTGATACGCAGTATTTT. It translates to CSARDHNSGDTQYF.

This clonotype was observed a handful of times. CDR3 bases: TGTGCCAGCAGTGATGGACTAGTTGCCGGGGAGCTGTTTTTT. Translated, it gives CASSDGLVAGELFF. The V call is TRBV2, the J call TRBJ2-2; 7 positions agree with TRBD2. Germline V gene sequence: CDR1 SNHLY, CDR2 FYNNEI. V was clipped by 3 bases and J by 6 bases; unmatched bases: 4. The CDR3 has 14 amino acids.

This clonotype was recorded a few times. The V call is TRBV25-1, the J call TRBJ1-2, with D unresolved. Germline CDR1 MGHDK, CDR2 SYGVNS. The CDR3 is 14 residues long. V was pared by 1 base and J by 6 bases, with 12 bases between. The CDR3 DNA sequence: TGTGCCAGCAGTGAATGGGGAGGAACTCATGGCTACACCTTC. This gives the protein CASSEWGGTHGYTF.

CDR3 in DNA: TGTGCCTGGACTGAGGGCAGGGGGCTTGCTGAAGCTTTCTTT. Its translation: CAWTEGRGLAEAFF. This chain uses TRBV30 with TRBJ1-1; the match to TRBD1 covers 8 bases. The germline V gene has CDR1 GTSNPN and CDR2 SVGIG (reference sequence). J lost 6 bases, V lost 4 bases, and 10 bases had no gene match. This CDR3 spans 14 amino acids.

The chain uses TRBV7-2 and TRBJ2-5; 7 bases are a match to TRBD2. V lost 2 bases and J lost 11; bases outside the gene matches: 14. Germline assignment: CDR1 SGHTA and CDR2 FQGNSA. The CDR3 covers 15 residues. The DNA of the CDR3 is TGTGCCAGCAGCTTAACCGGGAGGCCTTACAATGAGCAGTACTTC. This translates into CASSLTGRPYNEQYF.

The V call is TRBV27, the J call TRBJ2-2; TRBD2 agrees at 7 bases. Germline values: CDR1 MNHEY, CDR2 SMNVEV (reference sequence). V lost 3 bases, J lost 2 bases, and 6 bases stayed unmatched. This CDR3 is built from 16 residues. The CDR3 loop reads CASSFGGSVNTGELFF. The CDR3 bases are TGTGCCAGCAGTTTCGGGGGGTCTGTTAACACCGGGGAGCTGTTTTTT.

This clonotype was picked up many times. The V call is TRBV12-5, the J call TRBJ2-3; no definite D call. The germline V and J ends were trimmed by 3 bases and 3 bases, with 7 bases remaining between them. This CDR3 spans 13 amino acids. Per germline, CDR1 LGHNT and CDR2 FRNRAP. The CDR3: CASGLAGTDTQYF. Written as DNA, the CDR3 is TGTGCTAGTGGTTTAGCTGGTACAGATACGCAGTATTTT.

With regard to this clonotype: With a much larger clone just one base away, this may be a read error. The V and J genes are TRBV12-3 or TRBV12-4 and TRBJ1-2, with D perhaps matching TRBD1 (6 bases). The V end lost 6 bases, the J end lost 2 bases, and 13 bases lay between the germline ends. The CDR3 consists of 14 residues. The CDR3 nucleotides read TGTGCCAGCAGAGAAGGGGGAGTAAACTATGGCTACACCTTC. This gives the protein CASREGGVNYGYTF.